What follows describes a single T cell receptor beta chain. This clonotype was detected many times. Its antigen specificity is not known. Base qualities are not provided; no much larger clone lies one nucleotide away. Patients with hyperthyroidism were aged 18 to 65 years, had been newly diagnosed, and had a disease duration of less than 2 months. Patients with other autoimmune diseases, uncontrolled infections, pregnancy or lactation were excluded. Clinical symptoms, serum thyroxine, TRAb, thyroid ultrasound and orbital computed tomography formed the basis of the diagnosis. Total RNA was extracted with Trizol reagent and quality-checked on an Agilent 2100 Bioanalyzer. This specimen comes from a study of Graves' ophthalmopathy and Graves' hyperthyroidism (dated by TCRdb to about 2018). About the investigation overall: A patient counted as having stable hyperthyroidism if there was no progression to ophthalmopathy within 18 months of follow-up. The study used TCR beta repertoire signatures to distinguish Graves' ophthalmopathy from Graves' hyperthyroidism and to predict progression to ophthalmopathy. In total, approximately 130 blood samples were TCR-sequenced: 40 to 45 ophthalmopathy, over 70 hyperthyroidism and some 17 hyperthyroidism-to-ophthalmopathy patients. A discovery set of 95 to 100 patients (43 ophthalmopathy, 55 to 60 stable hyperthyroidism) was enrolled to explore V-J signatures distinguishing ophthalmopathy from hyperthyroidism. The independent validation cohort included around 19 hyperthyroidism patients plus 17 patients who later progressed from hyperthyroidism to ophthalmopathy. In a handful of hyperthyroidism patients, the T-cell repertoires found in thyroid tissue were compared with those found in blood. Once sampling was done, hyperthyroidism patients were given methimazole at a starting dose of 30 mg daily, while ophthalmopathy patients were given high-dose intravenous methylprednisolone. What the study reported, not specific to this receptor: Among expanded thyroid clonotypes with frequency above 0.001, most also showed up in blood, which suggests that blood repertoires may reflect the thyroid immune response. In validation, the model predicted ophthalmopathy progression with less than 71% sensitivity and roughly 72% specificity; fewer than 15 predicted patients were CT-confirmed with GO in a median of approximately six months. Sample size was not statistically predetermined, and group allocation was not concealed from the investigators. The 13-signature model separated ophthalmopathy from stable hyperthyroidism with approximately 85% sensitivity and around 84% specificity in cross-validation, and 80%/75% in the test set.

The germline V gene gives CDR1 as ENHRY and CDR2 as SYGVKD. From cysteine to phenylalanine, the CDR3 is 17 amino acids long. Just CDR3 DNA is preserved here, 51 bases in frame from base 1. V trim: 3 bases; J trim: 0 bases; unmatched bases: 10. For repertoire sequencing, TCR beta CDR3 regions were amplified from RNA transcripts. HTBI primers and the Qiagen OneStep RT-PCR kit were used in a first-round RT-PCR, which was followed by a second-round multiplex PCR, size selection and purification. Sequencing of the libraries was carried out on an Illumina HiSeq2000 in paired-end mode with 100 bp reads. On the authors' methods: SOAPnuke was used for read processing, and reads with adapters, uncalled bases, a mean Phred below 15, or no exact constant-primer or identifier match were discarded. COPE v1.2.5 was used to merge high-quality paired reads. Each unique nucleotide sequence was treated as a clonotype, and MiTCR v1.1 was used to align the clonotypes to the IMGT TRB V, D and J references. The analysis was limited to V-J combinations with a frequency above 0.0001, which together covered 99.2% of the repertoires. For each V-J combination, a TCR clonal expansion and chaos score was defined as the ratio of F50 clonal expansion to chaos observed in the TCRdist matrix. Features were reduced by Welch's t-statistics and random forest to 10 to 15 V-J combinations, which fed a naive Bayes classifier. Thyroid-blood repertoire similarity was quantified with the Morisita-Horn index. Using fastp trimming at Q25 and MiXCR clonotype assembly, TCRdb reanalyzed the public sequencing data and kept in-frame beta chains. Here each entry gathers all rows of one CDR3 protein and keeps the most common genes and DNA. TCRdb's processing, not the study's, gives the V and J calls here. This sample has more than 1,000,000 distinct CDR3 sequences in its table, and roughly 35% of those were observed once. Of the sample, 11% is held by the ten largest clones.

Material for sequencing was peripheral blood or thyroid tissue (not recorded which). The TCR sequence derives from an adult man with Graves' hyperthyroidism. This chain is built from TRBV10-3 and TRBJ2-5, and 7 junction bases match TRBD1. In nucleotide form, the sequence is TGTGCCATCAGTGACACAGGGGCCGTTTCTTACCAAGAGACCCAGTACTTC. Its protein is CAISDTGAVSYQETQYF.